The next 23 T cell receptor beta chains were all read from a single sample in a study of CD8 T cells in ankylosing spondylitis. TCRdb re-derived calls from the 5' RACE reads in MiXCR, one entry per CDR3 protein. The data show approximately 500,000 distinct CDR3 sequences, more than 9.5% seen once. General study points: A motif of 7 or 8 highly homologous TCR beta variants was seen as apparently characteristic of ankylosing spondylitis blood.

For these receptors, no antigen is known. Material for sequencing was blood, either unsorted or a sorted T cell fraction (not recorded which). Source of these receptors: a male donor with ankylosing spondylitis.

This chain joins TRBV20-1 and TRBJ2-1; TRBD2 is a possible D gene (5 bases). Germline V gives CDR1 DFQATT, CDR2 SNEGSKA (reference sequence). The CDR3 is 14 residues long. Trimming removed 6 bases at V and 0 bases at J, with 12 bases between. The CDR3 sequence: CSAIALSSYNEQFF. DNA of the CDR3: TGCAGTGCAATAGCGTTGAGCTCCTACAATGAGCAGTTCTTC.

This clonotype was recorded at least ten times. The rearrangement joins TRBV10-3 to TRBJ2-5, with D possibly being TRBD1 (7 bases). CDR3 size: 16 residues. Trimming stripped 0 bases from V and 0 bases from J, with 11 bases between. The germline gives CDR1 ENHRY, CDR2 SYGVKD. The CDR3 protein is CAISESTGRYQETQYF. The CDR3 nucleotides read TGTGCCATCAGTGAGTCGACAGGGAGGTACCAAGAGACCCAGTACTTC.

This chain joins TRBV6-1 and TRBJ1-1; 9 nucleotides align to TRBD1. Trimming took 4 bases from V and 5 from J; bases not matched to a gene: 11. The CDR3 contains 16 residues. Germline assignment: CDR1 MNHNS and CDR2 SASEGT. CDR3 DNA: TGTGCCAGCAGTGTGGGGACAGGGAACATAGTTACTGAAGCTTTCTTT. Protein sequence: CASSVGTGNIVTEAFF.

The sample holds a few counts of this clonotype. The chain combines TRBV2 with TRBJ2-3, with D tentatively TRBD2 (6 bases). V was pared by 6 bases and J by 4 bases, with 17 bases between. Germline V gene lookup returns CDR1 SNHLY and CDR2 FYNNEI. The CDR3 length is 15 residues. DNA for the CDR3: TGTGCCAGCAGAGCAGAGGGCGGGGTTCCAGATACGCAGTATTTT. This gives the protein CASRAEGGVPDTQYF.

The sample holds a few counts of this clonotype. This rearrangement joins TRBV19 to TRBJ2-1; no clear D. There are 13 residues in the CDR3. Trimming left V 9 bases short and J 0 bases short, with 9 bases between. In germline, CDR1 is LNHDA, CDR2 SQIVND (reference sequence). Written as DNA, the CDR3 is TGTGCCAGCCGGGCGAGCTCCTACAATGAGCAGTTCTTC. It specifies CASRASSYNEQFF.

The V and J genes are TRBV3-1 and TRBJ2-7; 10 positions agree with TRBD1. The CDR3 has 14 residues. V lost 4 bases, J lost 2 bases, and 2 bases stayed unmatched. CDR1 LGHDT and CDR2 YNNKEL come from the germline V gene (reference sequence). The CDR3 region is CASSRGQGTYEQYF. As DNA, the CDR3 is TGTGCCAGCAGCCGGGGACAGGGGACCTACGAGCAGTACTTC.

V and J are TRBV20-1 and TRBJ2-6; unclear D gene. Germline lookup yields CDR1 DFQATT and CDR2 SNEGSKA (reference sequence). Between the trimmed V and J ends, which lost 4 bases and 3 bases, there was a span of 10 bases. This CDR3 comprises 14 residues. The CDR3 DNA is TGCAGTGCTAACCCCCGGGTTGGGGCCAACGTCCTGACTTTC. Its protein product is CSANPRVGANVLTF.

This clonotype was recorded a few times. The J gene is TRBJ2-1, the V gene TRBV11-3; TRBD2 might be the D (5 bases). Trimming took 0 bases from V and 3 from J, leaving 9 bases between them. The CDR3 consists of 15 residues. Looked up from germline, CDR1 is SGHNT and CDR2 is YENEEA. CDR3 region: CASSLDQRDYNEQFF. The CDR3 nucleotides are TGTGCCAGCAGCTTAGATCAGAGGGACTACAATGAGCAGTTCTTC.

The CDR3 region is CASTRVTYGYTF. The CDR3 DNA sequence: TGTGCCAGCACGAGGGTGACCTATGGCTACACCTTC. The chain uses TRBV12-3 or TRBV12-4 and TRBJ1-2; D remains unclear. V lost 7 bases, J lost 4 bases, and 10 bases lay in between. The CDR3 length is 12 residues.

This clonotype showed up many times. The chain carries TRBV5-1 and TRBJ2-3; D is undetermined. The V end was cut by 3 bases, the J end by 2 bases, with 10 bases between. The CDR3 totals 14 residues. Germline V CDR1 and CDR2: SGHRS, YFSETQ. The CDR3 coding sequence is TGCGCCAGCAGCTCCCCGTCCTCCACAGATACGCAGTATTTT. It translates to CASSSPSSTDTQYF.

The chain combines TRBV20-1 with TRBJ2-2, with 12 bases matching TRBD2. Germline values: CDR1 DFQATT, CDR2 SNEGSKA (reference sequence). This CDR3 has 15 amino acids. Germline trimming cut 3 bases from V and 4 bases from J; bases unmatched to any gene: 3. The CDR3 coding sequence is TGCAGTGCTAGGCTAGCGGGAGGGATCACCGGGGAGCTGTTTTTT. Translated, it gives CSARLAGGITGELFF.

This clonotype showed up just a few times. The chain carries TRBV20-1 and TRBJ2-3; 7 nucleotides match TRBD2. Germline V gene data show CDR1 as DFQATT and CDR2 as SNEGSKA (reference sequence). V was pared by 0 bases and J by 2 bases, with 11 bases of the junction left unmatched. This CDR3 is built from 17 residues. CDR3 DNA sequence: TGCAGTGCTAGAGAATCCTTTGGCGGGAGCTTCACAGATACGCAGTATTTT. Translation: CSARESFGGSFTDTQYF.

This clonotype was seen a few times. The chain links TRBV20-1 to TRBJ2-7; either TRBD1 or TRBD2 may fit D (7 bases each). CDR1 is DFQATT and CDR2 is SNEGSKA in the germline V gene (reference sequence). The length of the CDR3 is 14 residues. Trimming took 3 bases from V and 2 from J, leaving 14 bases between them. CDR3 amino acids: CSARRGTAPYEQYF. As DNA, the CDR3 is TGCAGTGCTAGGCGGGGGACAGCACCCTACGAGCAGTACTTC.

The chain couples TRBV15 to TRBJ2-3; a possible D gene is TRBD2 (5 bases). This CDR3 has 16 amino acids. Germline CDR1 LNHNV, CDR2 YYDKDF (reference sequence). Deletions cut 0 bases from V and 2 bases from J, with 12 bases between. The CDR3 region is CATSRDQIAHTDTQYF. Written as DNA, the CDR3 is TGTGCCACCAGCAGAGATCAGATAGCGCACACAGATACGCAGTATTTT.

The CDR3 region is CASSPTVLETQYF. The CDR3 DNA sequence: TGTGCCAGCAGCCCGACCGTCCTGGAGACCCAGTACTTC. The V gene is TRBV3-1, the J gene TRBJ2-5; no definite D call. CDR1 is LGHDT and CDR2 is YNNKEL in the germline V gene (reference sequence). The V and J ends lost 4 bases and 5 bases respectively, with 11 bases between them. The CDR3 totals 13 residues.

This clonotype was counted only a few times. The chain has TRBV7-2 and TRBJ2-7; D unclear. Trimming removed 3 bases from V and 2 bases from J, with 11 bases in between. The CDR3 is made up of 14 amino acids. Germline assignment: CDR1 SGHTA and CDR2 FQGNSA. The CDR3 protein is CASSFSDGAYEQYV. CDR3 coding DNA: TGTGCCAGCAGCTTTAGTGACGGCGCCTACGAGCAGTACGTC.

This clonotype was observed a few times. V is TRBV5-6 and J is TRBJ2-7, with 7 positions matching TRBD2. The V segment lost 0 bases and the J segment 6 bases; nucleotides outside the gene matches: 6. Germline lookup yields CDR1 SGHDT and CDR2 YYEEEE. CDR3 length: 14 residues. This CDR3 is CASSLVYAGAEQYV. The CDR3 DNA follows: TGTGCCAGCAGCTTGGTATACGCGGGAGCCGAGCAGTACGTC.

This clonotype was observed a few times. The rearrangement links TRBV4-1 to TRBJ2-1; no clear D gene. The CDR3 has 18 residues. V was shortened by 0 bases and J by 3 bases, with 18 bases between the two germline ends. CDR1 MGHRA and CDR2 YSYEKL come from the germline V gene. CDR3 in DNA: TGCGCCAGCAGCCAAGAGACCTCCGACCCCCTAGGCTACAATGAGCAGTTCTTC. This translates into CASSQETSDPLGYNEQFF.

In this sample, this clonotype turned up a few times. This CDR3 reads CASSSGQATNEKLFF. The CDR3 nucleotides are TGTGCCAGCAGCTCAGGACAGGCAACTAATGAAAAACTGTTTTTT. The gene calls are TRBV7-9 and TRBJ1-4; 7 bases fit TRBD1. The germline V gene has CDR1 SEHNR and CDR2 FQNEAQ (reference sequence). This CDR3 spans 15 amino acids. V shed 4 bases and J 0 bases; nucleotides not matched to a gene: 2.

This clonotype was observed a handful of times. The rearrangement joins TRBV12-3 or TRBV12-4 to TRBJ2-3; 14 positions match TRBD2. The CDR3 loop spans 18 amino acids. The V gene end was trimmed by 11 bases and the J gene end by 7 bases; junction bases not matched to a gene: 20. The CDR3 sequence is CARCLALRLAGGRHTQYF. CDR3 bases: TGTGCCCGCTGTTTAGCGCTGAGACTAGCGGGAGGGCGCCATACGCAGTATTTT.

This clonotype has at least ten counts. V and J are TRBV10-3 and TRBJ2-5, with 7 bases fitting TRBD2. The CDR3 runs to 12 residues. Unmatched junction bases numbered 3, after V lost 7 bases and J lost 4 bases. Germline-derived CDR1 and CDR2 are ENHRY and SYGVKD. The CDR3 spells CAITTGGETQYF. CDR3 coding DNA: TGTGCCATCACAACGGGAGGAGAGACCCAGTACTTC.

This chain joins TRBV20-1 and TRBJ1-4; D possibly corresponds to TRBD1 (5 bases). Germline V CDR1 and CDR2: DFQATT, SNEGSKA (reference sequence). CDR3 length: 16 residues. V was shortened by 5 bases and J by 0 bases, with 16 bases between the two germline ends. The CDR3 is CSAGPFGGATNEKLFF. In DNA form, the CDR3 reads TGCAGTGCTGGGCCCTTCGGGGGTGCAACTAATGAAAAACTGTTTTTT.

V and J are TRBV6-1 and TRBJ2-1; TRBD2 aligns across 8 bases. The CDR3 covers 14 residues. CDR1 is MNHNS, CDR2 SASEGT, per germline. The trim removed 7 bases at V and 2 bases at J, leaving 4 bases unmatched. CDR3 nucleotide sequence: TGTGCCAGCAAAACTAGCGGACCCTACAATGAGCAGTTCTTC. Translation: CASKTSGPYNEQFF.